This T cell receptor beta chain was obtained from a study of identical twins. Study-level findings and limits: Compared with unrelated sharing, twin-shared out-of-frame alpha sequences had more low-probability sequences.

V lost 1 base, J lost 4 bases, and 4 bases stayed unmatched. This CDR3 has 17 amino acids. CDR1 is LGHDT, CDR2 YNNKEL, per germline (reference sequence). Template switching created a universal primer site, and the cDNA included unique molecular identifiers. MiXCR was run by TCRdb on the 5' RACE reads, yielding one entry per CDR3 protein. The profile shows under 400,000 distinct CDR3 sequences, 7% to 9.5% of them singletons. About this clonotype itself: The antigen is not known.

The gene calls are TRBV3-1 and TRBJ2-1; TRBD2 matches 13 bases. The TCR sequence derives from a woman aged 45-65 years in good health. Sequenced sample: naive T cells sorted from blood. The CDR3 sequence is CASSQGLAGGGYNEQFF. CDR3 coding DNA: TGTGCCAGCAGCCAAGGACTAGCGGGAGGCGGGTACAATGAGCAGTTCTTC.